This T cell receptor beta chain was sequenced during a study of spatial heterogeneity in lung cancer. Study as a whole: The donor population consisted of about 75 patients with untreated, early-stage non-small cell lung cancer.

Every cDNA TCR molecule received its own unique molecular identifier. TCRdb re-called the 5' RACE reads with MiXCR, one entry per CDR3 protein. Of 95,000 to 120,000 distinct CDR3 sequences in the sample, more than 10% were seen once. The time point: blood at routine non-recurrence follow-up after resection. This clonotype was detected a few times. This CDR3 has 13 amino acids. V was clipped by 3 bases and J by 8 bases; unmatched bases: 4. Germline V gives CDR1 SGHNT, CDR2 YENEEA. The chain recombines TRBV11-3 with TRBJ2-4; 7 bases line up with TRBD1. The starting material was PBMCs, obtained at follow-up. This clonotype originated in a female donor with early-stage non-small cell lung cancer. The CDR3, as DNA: TGTGCCAGCAGCTTGGGACAGAGGGACATTCAGTACTTC. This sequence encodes CASSLGQRDIQYF. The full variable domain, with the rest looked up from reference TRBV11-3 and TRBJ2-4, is EAGVVQSPRYKIIEKKQPVAFWCNPISGHNTLYWYLQNLGQGPELLIRYENEEAVDDSQLPKDRFSAERLKGVDSTLKIQPAELGDSAVYLCASSLGQRDIQYFGAGTRLSVL.